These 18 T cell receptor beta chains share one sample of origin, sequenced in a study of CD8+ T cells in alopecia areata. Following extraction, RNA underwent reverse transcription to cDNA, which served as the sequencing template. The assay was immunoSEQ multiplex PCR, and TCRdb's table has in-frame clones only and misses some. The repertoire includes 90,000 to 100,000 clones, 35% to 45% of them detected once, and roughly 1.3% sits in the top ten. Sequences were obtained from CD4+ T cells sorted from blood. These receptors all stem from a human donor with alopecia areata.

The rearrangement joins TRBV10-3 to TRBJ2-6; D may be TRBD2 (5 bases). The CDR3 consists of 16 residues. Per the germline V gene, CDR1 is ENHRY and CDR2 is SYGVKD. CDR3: CPTERWWTSGANVLTF. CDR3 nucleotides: TGTCCGACTGAGCGGTGGTGGACTTCTGGGGCCAACGTCCTGACTTTC.

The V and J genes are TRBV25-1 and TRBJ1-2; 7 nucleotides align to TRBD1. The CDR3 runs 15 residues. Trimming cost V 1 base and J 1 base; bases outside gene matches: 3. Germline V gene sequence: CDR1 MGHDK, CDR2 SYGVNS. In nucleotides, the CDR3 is TGTGCCAGCAGTGAATGGGCAGGGGGTAACTATGGCTACACCTTC. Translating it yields CASSEWAGGNYGYTF.

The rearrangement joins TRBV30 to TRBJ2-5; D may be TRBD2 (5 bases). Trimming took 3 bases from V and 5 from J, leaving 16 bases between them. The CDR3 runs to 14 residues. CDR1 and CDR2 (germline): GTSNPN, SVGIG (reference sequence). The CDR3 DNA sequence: TGTGCCTGGAGCGGACTGGAGTCTCTGGAGACCCAGTACTTC. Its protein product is CAWSGLESLETQYF.

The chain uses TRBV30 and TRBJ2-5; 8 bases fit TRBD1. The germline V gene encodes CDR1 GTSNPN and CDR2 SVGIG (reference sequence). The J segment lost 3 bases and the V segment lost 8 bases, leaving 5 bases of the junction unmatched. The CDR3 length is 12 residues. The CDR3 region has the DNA TGTGCCCGACAGACAGGGGAAGAGACCCAGTACTTC. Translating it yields CARQTGEETQYF.

CDR3 sequence: CASSFEWGLAGPRKQETQYF. Written as DNA, the CDR3 is TGTGCCAGCAGTTTCGAATGGGGACTAGCGGGACCCCGGAAACAAGAGACCCAGTACTTC. J is TRBJ2-5 and V is TRBV28; TRBD2 matches at 13 bases. Germline V gene sequence: CDR1 MDHEN, CDR2 SYDVKM. CDR3 length: 20 residues. V lost 3 bases and J lost 2; bases outside the gene matches: 15.

The CDR3 DNA reads TGTGCCAGTAGTGGGGCCTTTGACGAAAAACTGTTTTTT. Translation: CASSGAFDEKLFF. The rearrangement joins TRBV19 to TRBJ1-4, with D tentatively TRBD1 (5 bases). CDR1 and CDR2 (germline): LNHDA, SQIVND (reference sequence). This CDR3 has 13 amino acids. Trimming stripped 5 bases from V and 8 bases from J, with 12 bases between.

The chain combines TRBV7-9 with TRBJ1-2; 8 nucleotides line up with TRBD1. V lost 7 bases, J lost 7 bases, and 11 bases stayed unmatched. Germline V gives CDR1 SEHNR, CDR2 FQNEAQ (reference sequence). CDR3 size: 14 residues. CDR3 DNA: TGTGCCAGCACCGTAATCACAGGGGGTACTGGCTACACCTTC. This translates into CASTVITGGTGYTF.

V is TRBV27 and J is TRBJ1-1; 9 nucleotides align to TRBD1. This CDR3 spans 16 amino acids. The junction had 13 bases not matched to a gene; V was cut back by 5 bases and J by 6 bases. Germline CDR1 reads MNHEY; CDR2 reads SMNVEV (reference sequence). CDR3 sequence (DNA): TGTGCCAGCAGTGGAAACAGGGGGCGCGTCGTCGCTGAAGCTTTCTTT. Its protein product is CASSGNRGRVVAEAFF.

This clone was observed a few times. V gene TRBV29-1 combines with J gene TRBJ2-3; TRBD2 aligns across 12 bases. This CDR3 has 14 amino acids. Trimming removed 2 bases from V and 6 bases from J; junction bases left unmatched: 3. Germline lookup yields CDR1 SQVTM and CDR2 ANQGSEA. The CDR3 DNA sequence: TGCAGCGTTGAACTAGCGGGAGGGGCCGATACGCAGTATTTT. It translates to CSVELAGGADTQYF.

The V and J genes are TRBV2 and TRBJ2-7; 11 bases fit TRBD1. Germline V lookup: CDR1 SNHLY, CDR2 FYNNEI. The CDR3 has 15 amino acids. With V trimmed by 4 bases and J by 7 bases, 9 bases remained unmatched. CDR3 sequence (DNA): TGTGCCAGCAGTGGAGAGAGGACAGGGGGCGCGGAGCAGTACTTC. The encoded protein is CASSGERTGGAEQYF.

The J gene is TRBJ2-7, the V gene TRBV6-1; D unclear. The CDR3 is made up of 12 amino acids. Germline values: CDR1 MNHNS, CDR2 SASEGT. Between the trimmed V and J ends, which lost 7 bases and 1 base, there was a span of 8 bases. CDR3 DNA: TGTGCCAGCACCTTCACATCCTACGAGCAGTACTTC. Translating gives CASTFTSYEQYF.

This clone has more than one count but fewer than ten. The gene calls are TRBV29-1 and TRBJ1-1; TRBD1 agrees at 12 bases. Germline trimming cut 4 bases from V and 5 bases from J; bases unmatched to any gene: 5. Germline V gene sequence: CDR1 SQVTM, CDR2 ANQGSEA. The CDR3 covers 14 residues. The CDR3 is CSVVGTGGGTEAFF. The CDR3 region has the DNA TGCAGCGTTGTGGGGACAGGGGGCGGGACTGAAGCTTTCTTT.

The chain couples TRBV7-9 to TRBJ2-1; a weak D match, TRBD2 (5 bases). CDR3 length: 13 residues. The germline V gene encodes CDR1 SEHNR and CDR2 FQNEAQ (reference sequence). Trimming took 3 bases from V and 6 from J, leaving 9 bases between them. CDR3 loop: CASSLSSINEQFF. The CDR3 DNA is TGTGCCAGCAGCTTGTCTAGCATCAATGAGCAGTTCTTC.

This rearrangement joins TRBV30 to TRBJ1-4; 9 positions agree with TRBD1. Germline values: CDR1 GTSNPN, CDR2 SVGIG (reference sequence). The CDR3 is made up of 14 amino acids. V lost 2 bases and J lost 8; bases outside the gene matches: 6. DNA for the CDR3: TGTGCCTGGAGTCGGACAGGGGTTCGAGAAAAACTGTTTTTT. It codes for CAWSRTGVREKLFF.

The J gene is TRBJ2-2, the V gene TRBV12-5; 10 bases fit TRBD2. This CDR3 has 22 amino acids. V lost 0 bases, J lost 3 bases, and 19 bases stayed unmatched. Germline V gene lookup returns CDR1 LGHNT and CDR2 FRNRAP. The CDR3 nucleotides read TGTGCTAGTGGTTTGGTACGAGCTGGTCTAGCGGGAGCAGGAATGGACACCGGGGAGCTGTTTTTT. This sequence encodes CASGLVRAGLAGAGMDTGELFF.

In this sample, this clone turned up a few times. As DNA, the CDR3 is TGTGCCAGCAGCCCACCCGGGACCACTAATTCACCCCTCCACTTT. Protein product: CASSPPGTTNSPLHF. The J gene is TRBJ1-6, the V gene TRBV5-5, with a weak D call TRBD1 (5 bases). Deletions cut 4 bases from V and 6 bases from J, with 14 bases between. The CDR3 is 15 residues long. CDR1 and CDR2 from the germline V gene are SGHKS and YYEKEE (reference sequence).

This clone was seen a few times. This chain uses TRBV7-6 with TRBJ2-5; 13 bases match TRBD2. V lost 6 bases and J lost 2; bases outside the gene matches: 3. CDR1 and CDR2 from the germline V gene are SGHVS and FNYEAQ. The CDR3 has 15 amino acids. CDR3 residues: CASSPTSGGQETQYF. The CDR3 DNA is TGTGCCAGCAGTCCGACTAGCGGGGGGCAAGAGACCCAGTACTTC. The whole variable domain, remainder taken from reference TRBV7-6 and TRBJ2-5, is GAGVSQSPRYKVTKRGQDVALRCDPISGHVSLYWYRQALGQGPEFLTYFNYEAQQDKSGLPNDRFSAERPEGSISTLTIQRTEQRDSAMYRCASSPTSGGQETQYFGPGTRLLVL.

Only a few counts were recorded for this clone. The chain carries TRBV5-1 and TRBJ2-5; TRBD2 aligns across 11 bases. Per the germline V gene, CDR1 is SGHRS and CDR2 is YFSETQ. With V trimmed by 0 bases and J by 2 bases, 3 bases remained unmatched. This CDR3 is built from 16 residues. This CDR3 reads CASSLAPSGGQETQYF. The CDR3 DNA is TGCGCCAGCAGCTTGGCGCCTAGCGGGGGGCAAGAGACCCAGTACTTC.